This T cell receptor beta chain was retrieved from a study of beta chain features in type 1 diabetes. Naive, central memory, regulatory and stem cell-like memory cells within the CD4+ compartment were sorted using CD45RO/CCR7/CD25/CD127/CD95/CD27. In the case of this clone: Its antigen is not known.

Study-level points and caveats: Among patients, naive, central memory and Treg TCRB repertoires appeared more similar than among healthy donors. Significant though moderate, a shortening of TCRB CDR3s appeared in all four CD4+ subsets of Type 1 diabetes patients.

The CDR3 is made up of 16 amino acids. After removal of 1 base from V and 2 bases from J, the junction contained 5 bases not matched to a gene. In germline, CDR1 is GTSNPN, CDR2 SVGIG (reference sequence). The investigators reverse transcribed all of the isolated RNA, so they sequenced expressed TCRB transcripts. Clones were read by immunoSEQ multiplex PCR, and TCRdb kept only the in-frame ones, dropping some. The sample carries 300,000 to 450,000 clones, around an eighth recorded once. The source material was naive CD4+ T cells from blood. The V and J genes are TRBV30 and TRBJ1-5; 10 nucleotides match TRBD1. The source is a woman under 30 with type 1 diabetes. CDR3 loop: CAWSGGTGVGNQPQHF. CDR3 sequence (DNA): TGTGCCTGGAGTGGTGGGACAGGGGTAGGCAATCAGCCCCAGCATTTT.